This T cell receptor (beta chain) was documented in a study of post-analysis software for immune sequencing data. Prepared TCR beta cDNA libraries contained unique molecular identifiers. Approximately 550,000 cDNA molecules came from around 0.96 to 9.9 million T cells. TCRdb processed the PCR reads anew with MiXCR; each CDR3 protein has one entry. The sample shows hundreds of thousands of distinct CDR3 sequences, about 57% of them seen only once. On this clonotype: Its antigen is not identified.

The V gene end was trimmed by 6 bases and the J gene end by 2 bases; junction bases not matched to a gene: 3. Per germline, CDR1 SGHRS and CDR2 YFSETQ. The CDR3 has 14 amino acids. Study-level findings and limits: Comparison with controls showed significantly lower normalized Chao1 diversity in multiple sclerosis patients. The five TRBV segments detected at higher frequency in patients than in controls included TRBV5-6, TRBV5-1 and TRBV20-1.

Sequencing used blood. The chain carries TRBV5-1 and TRBJ2-3; 10 nucleotides line up with TRBD2. This TCR derives from a girl aged 10 to 17 with multiple sclerosis. In DNA, the CDR3 is TGCGCCAGCAACAGCGGGAGGGACACAGATACGCAGTATTTT. The encoded protein is CASNSGRDTDTQYF. Full variable domain (rest looked up from reference TRBV5-1 and TRBJ2-3): KAGVTQTPRYLIKTRGQQVTLSCSPISGHRSVSWYQQTPGQGLQFLFEYFSETQRNKGNFPGRFSGRQFSNSRSEMNVSTLELGDSALYLCASNSGRDTDTQYFGPGTRLTVL.